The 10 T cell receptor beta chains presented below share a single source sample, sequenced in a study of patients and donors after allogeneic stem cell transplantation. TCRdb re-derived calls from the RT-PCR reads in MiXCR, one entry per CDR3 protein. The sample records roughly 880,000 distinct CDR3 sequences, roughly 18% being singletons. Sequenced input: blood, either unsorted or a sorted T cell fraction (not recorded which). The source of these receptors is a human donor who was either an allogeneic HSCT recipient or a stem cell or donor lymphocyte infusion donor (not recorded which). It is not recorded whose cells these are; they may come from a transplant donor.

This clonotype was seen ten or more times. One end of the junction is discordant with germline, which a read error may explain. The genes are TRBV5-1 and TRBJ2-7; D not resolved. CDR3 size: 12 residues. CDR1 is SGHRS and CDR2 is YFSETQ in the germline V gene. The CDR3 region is CASSLDLYQQYF. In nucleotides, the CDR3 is TGCGCCAGCAGCTTGGACCTCTACCAGCAGTACTTC.

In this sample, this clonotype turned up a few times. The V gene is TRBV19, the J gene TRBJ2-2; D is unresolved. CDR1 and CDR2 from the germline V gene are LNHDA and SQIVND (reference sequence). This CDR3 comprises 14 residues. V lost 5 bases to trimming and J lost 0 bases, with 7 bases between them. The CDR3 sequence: CASSQATNTGELFF. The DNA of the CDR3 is TGTGCCAGTAGTCAGGCCACGAACACCGGGGAGCTGTTTTTT.

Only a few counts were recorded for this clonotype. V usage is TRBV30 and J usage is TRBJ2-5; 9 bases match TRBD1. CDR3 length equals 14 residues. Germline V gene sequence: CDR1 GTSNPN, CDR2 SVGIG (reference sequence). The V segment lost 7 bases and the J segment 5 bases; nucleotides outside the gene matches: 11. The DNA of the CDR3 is TGTGCCTTCATTCCGGGACAGGGAGCGGAGACCCAGTACTTC. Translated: CAFIPGQGAETQYF. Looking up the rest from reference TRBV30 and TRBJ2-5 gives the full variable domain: SQTIHQWPATLVQPVGSPLSLECTVEGTSNPNLYWYRQAAGRGLQLLFYSVGIGQISSEVPQNLSASRPQDRQFILSSKKLLLSDSGFYLCAFIPGQGAETQYFGPGTRLLVL.

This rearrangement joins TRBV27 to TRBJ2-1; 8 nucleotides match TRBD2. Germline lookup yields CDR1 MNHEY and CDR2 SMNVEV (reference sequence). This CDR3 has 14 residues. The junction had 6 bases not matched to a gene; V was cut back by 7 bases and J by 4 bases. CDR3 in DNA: TGTGCCAGCACCTCGGCGGGAGGTTACAATGAGCAGTTCTTC. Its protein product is CASTSAGGYNEQFF.

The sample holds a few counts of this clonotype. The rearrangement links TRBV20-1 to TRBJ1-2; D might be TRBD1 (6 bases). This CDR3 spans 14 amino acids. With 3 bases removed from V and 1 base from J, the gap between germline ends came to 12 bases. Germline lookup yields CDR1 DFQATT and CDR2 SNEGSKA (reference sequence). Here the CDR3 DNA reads TGCAGTGCTAGCAAGGGGGAGAGTAACTATGGCTACACCTTC. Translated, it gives CSASKGESNYGYTF.

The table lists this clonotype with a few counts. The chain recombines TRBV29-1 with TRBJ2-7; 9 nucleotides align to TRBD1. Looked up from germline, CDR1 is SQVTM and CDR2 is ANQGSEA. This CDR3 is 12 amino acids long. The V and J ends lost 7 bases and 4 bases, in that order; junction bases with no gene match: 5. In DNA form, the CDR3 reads TGCAGCGCCGATGGACAGGGGTACGAGCAGTACTTC. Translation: CSADGQGYEQYF.

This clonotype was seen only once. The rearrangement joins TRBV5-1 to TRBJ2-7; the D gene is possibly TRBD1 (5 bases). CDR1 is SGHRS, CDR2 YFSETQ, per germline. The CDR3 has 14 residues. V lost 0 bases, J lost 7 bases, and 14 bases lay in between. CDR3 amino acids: CASSLGQITVEQYF. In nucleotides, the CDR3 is TGCGCCAGCAGCTTGGGACAGATAACCGTGGAGCAGTACTTC.

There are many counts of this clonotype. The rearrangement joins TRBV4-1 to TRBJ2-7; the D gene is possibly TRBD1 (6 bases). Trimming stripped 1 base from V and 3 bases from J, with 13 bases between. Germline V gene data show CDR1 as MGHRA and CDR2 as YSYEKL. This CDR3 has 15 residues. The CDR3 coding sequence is TGCGCCAGCAGCCAAGGCCCTTCACAGGGCTACGAGCAGTACTTC. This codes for CASSQGPSQGYEQYF.

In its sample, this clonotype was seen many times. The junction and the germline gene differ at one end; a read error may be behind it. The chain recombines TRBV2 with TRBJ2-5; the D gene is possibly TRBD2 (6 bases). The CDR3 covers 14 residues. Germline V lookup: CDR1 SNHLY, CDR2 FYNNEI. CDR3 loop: CASSEGTYQETQYF. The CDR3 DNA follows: TGTGCCAGCAGCGAAGGGACTTACCAAGAGACCCAGTACTTC.

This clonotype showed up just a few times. The CDR3 DNA follows: TGTGCCAGCAGTTCGGGGAGTACGTCCAATGAGCAGTTCTTC. Translated: CASSSGSTSNEQFF. The V call is TRBV27, the J call TRBJ2-1; a weak D match, TRBD2 (5 bases). The germline V and J ends were trimmed by 4 bases and 6 bases, with 13 bases remaining between them. Germline CDR1 and CDR2: MNHEY and SMNVEV (reference sequence). The CDR3 contains 14 residues.